This T cell receptor beta chain was observed in a study of T cells in Graves' hyperthyroidism and ophthalmopathy. Study at large: Any treatment followed the collection of peripheral blood at initial diagnosis.

This clonotype was detected only a few times. This sample holds PBMCs from approximately 9 ml fresh peripheral blood. RNA transcripts gave rise to amplified TCR beta CDR3 regions. The primer set for the first-round RT-PCR of the TCR CDR3 was HTBI. TCRdb reprocessed the multiplex PCR reads via MiXCR and lists one record per CDR3 protein. The repertoire holds about 720,000 distinct CDR3 sequences, with roughly 17% as singletons. Germline CDR1 reads SEHNR; CDR2 reads FQNEAQ (reference sequence). Trimming cost V 2 bases and J 7 bases, with 12 bases left between them. CDR3 length equals 14 residues. The receptor comes from a man younger than 35 with Graves' hyperthyroidism. The chain links TRBV7-9 to TRBJ2-1; D may be TRBD1 (6 bases). Sequenced sample: blood. The DNA for the CDR3 is TGTGCCAGCAGCTTATACAGGGTGAGAAATGAGCAGTTCTTC. Amino acid sequence: CASSLYRVRNEQFF.